One sample yielded the 20 T cell receptor beta chains listed below, sequenced in a study of cytomegalovirus exposure and HLA in healthy donors. The primer mix had 60 Vbeta and 13 Jbeta primers. Clones were sequenced by immunoSEQ multiplex PCR, and TCRdb holds only the in-frame ones, with some missing. The sample lists about 130,000 clones; roughly 82% were seen once. Sequencing was carried out using PBMCs. The receptors shown here come from a woman in her sixties or seventies in good health and CMV-seropositive.

The genes are TRBV5-8 and TRBJ2-5, with 9 bases fitting TRBD2. Trimming removed 4 bases from V and 5 bases from J; junction bases left unmatched: 6. The germline CDR1 and CDR2 sequences are SGHTS and YDEGEE. This CDR3 contains 14 residues. The CDR3 coding sequence is TGTGCCAGCAGCCCGTTAGCGGGAGTCGAGACCCAGTACTTC. The encoded protein is CASSPLAGVETQYF.

The rearrangement links TRBV2 to TRBJ2-3; 10 bases are a match to TRBD1. Germline assignment: CDR1 SNHLY and CDR2 FYNNEI. The V segment lost 6 bases and the J segment 1 base; nucleotides outside the gene matches: 1. The CDR3 runs 14 residues. CDR3 amino acids: CASSGTGGTDTQYF. Written as DNA, the CDR3 is TGTGCCAGCAGCGGGACAGGGGGCACAGATACGCAGTATTTT.

The sample holds a few counts of this clone. The DNA for the CDR3 is TGTGCCAGCAGCTCCCGGGCGGGAGATATGGTAGAGACCCAGTACTTC. This gives the protein CASSSRAGDMVETQYF. The chain employs TRBV7-3 and TRBJ2-5; 7 bases fit TRBD2. Trimming cost V 4 bases and J 4 bases; bases outside gene matches: 12. CDR3 size: 16 residues. Germline assignment: CDR1 SGHTA and CDR2 FQGTGA.

This clone was found once. The chain couples TRBV19 to TRBJ1-1, with 8 bases lining up with TRBD1. The CDR3 loop spans 13 amino acids. Germline assignment: CDR1 LNHDA and CDR2 SQIVND (reference sequence). V gave up 6 bases and J gave up 9 bases; unmatched junction bases: 9. The CDR3 coding sequence is TGTGCCAGTAGAACAGACAGGGGATCTCAAGCTTTCTTT. This gives the protein CASRTDRGSQAFF.

This clone occurred once. The rearrangement links TRBV4-1 to TRBJ1-2, with TRBD1 as a possible D gene (5 bases). Germline CDR1 MGHRA, CDR2 YSYEKL. The germline V and J ends were trimmed by 2 bases and 4 bases, with 11 bases remaining between them. There are 14 residues in the CDR3. CDR3 region: CASSQQGTVYGYTF. Written as DNA, the CDR3 is TGCGCCAGCAGCCAACAGGGTACAGTCTATGGCTACACCTTC.

The chain recombines TRBV12-5 with TRBJ2-2; 9 positions match TRBD1. With V trimmed by 1 base and J by 2 bases, 8 bases remained unmatched. Germline loops: CDR1 LGHNT, CDR2 FRNRAP. CDR3 length equals 18 residues. CDR3 sequence: CASGLEKTGGLNTGELFF. For the CDR3, the DNA is TGTGCTAGTGGTTTGGAAAAGACAGGGGGTCTAAACACCGGGGAGCTGTTTTTT. Based on the CDR3 plus reference TRBV12-5 and TRBJ2-2, the full variable domain is DARVTQTPRHKVTEMGQEVTMRCQPILGHNTVFWYRQTMMQGLELLAYFRNRAPLDDSGMPKDRFSAEMPDATLATLKIQPSEPRDSAVYFCASGLEKTGGLNTGELFFGEGSRLTVL.

V usage is TRBV25-1 and J usage is TRBJ2-3; TRBD2 agrees at 8 bases. V trimming: 6 bases; J trimming: 2 bases; junction bases outside the gene matches: 13. The CDR3 has 17 amino acids. From germline, CDR1 is MGHDK and CDR2 SYGVNS. The CDR3 DNA reads TGTGCCAGCAGCCGTGGGGCGGGAGGCGCATCCACAGATACGCAGTATTTT. It translates to CASSRGAGGASTDTQYF.

Here the CDR3 DNA reads TGCGCCAGCAGCCAAGTCGTACAGGACTCCTACGAGCAGTACTTC. Translated: CASSQVVQDSYEQYF. This chain joins TRBV4-1 and TRBJ2-7; D might be TRBD1 (5 bases). Germline V CDR1 and CDR2: MGHRA, YSYEKL. Deletions cut 1 base from V and 0 bases from J, with 10 bases between. This CDR3 is built from 15 residues.

CDR3 residues: CASSHPRQGLFF. CDR3 nucleotide sequence: TGTGCCAGCAGCCACCCCAGGCAGGGCCTGTTTTTT. This chain joins TRBV28 and TRBJ1-4; TRBD1 is a possible D gene (5 bases). The V gene's germline CDR1 is MDHEN and CDR2 SYDVKM. V lost 6 bases to trimming and J lost 14 bases, with 16 bases between them. The CDR3 is 12 amino acids. The entire variable domain, with the rest obtained from reference TRBV28 and TRBJ1-4, is as follows: DVKVTQSSRYLVKRTGEKVFLECVQDMDHENMFWYRQDPGLGLRLIYFSYDVKMKEKGDIPEGYSVSREKKERFSLILESASTNQTSMYLCASSHPRQGLFFGSGTQLSVL.

This rearrangement joins TRBV28 to TRBJ1-2, with TRBD1 matching 10 bases. Looked up from germline, CDR1 is MDHEN and CDR2 is SYDVKM. This CDR3 spans 13 amino acids. Trimming took 6 bases from V and 6 from J; bases not matched to a gene: 4. The CDR3 loop reads CASSGDRGNGYTF. The CDR3, as DNA: TGTGCCAGCAGCGGGGACAGGGGTAATGGCTACACCTTC.

The chain combines TRBV30 with TRBJ2-7; TRBD1 might be the D (6 bases). Per the germline V gene, CDR1 is GTSNPN and CDR2 is SVGIG (reference sequence). Trimming removed 3 bases at V and 3 bases at J, with 12 bases between. The length of the CDR3 is 13 residues. CDR3 loop: CAWRDTGFYEQYF. CDR3 DNA sequence: TGTGCCTGGAGGGACACAGGGTTCTACGAGCAGTACTTC.

This chain connects TRBV5-1 to TRBJ2-2; possible D gene TRBD1, 5 bases. Trimming took 0 bases from V and 2 from J, leaving 8 bases between them. The CDR3 length is 15 residues. The germline V gene has CDR1 SGHRS and CDR2 YFSETQ. For the CDR3, the DNA is TGCGCCAGCAGCTTGGAAGGGGCCAACACCGGGGAGCTGTTTTTT. It specifies CASSLEGANTGELFF.

The V and J genes are TRBV6-5 and TRBJ2-5; 10 nucleotides line up with TRBD2. The J segment lost 4 bases and the V segment lost 3 bases, leaving 5 bases of the junction unmatched. The CDR3 consists of 15 residues. The germline CDR1 and CDR2 sequences are MNHEY and SVGAGI. The CDR3 spells CASSYLAGVGETQYF. The CDR3 DNA sequence: TGTGCCAGCAGTTATCTAGCGGGAGTGGGAGAGACCCAGTACTTC.

The chain has TRBV6-6 and TRBJ2-7, with 7 bases aligning to TRBD2. Germline CDR1 is MNHNY and CDR2 is SVGAGI (reference sequence). The CDR3 runs to 15 residues. The V gene end was trimmed by 2 bases and the J gene end by 4 bases; junction bases not matched to a gene: 8. As DNA, the CDR3 is TGTGCCAGCAGTTACGTGCAGGGAGGGGTTTACGAGCAGTACTTC. This translates into CASSYVQGGVYEQYF.

V usage is TRBV5-1 and J usage is TRBJ1-2, with D possibly being TRBD1 (5 bases). The CDR3 totals 14 residues. V gave up 4 bases and J gave up 1 base, with 11 bases separating them. Looked up from germline, CDR1 is SGHRS and CDR2 is YFSETQ. The CDR3 region is CASSADSLNYGYTF. CDR3 DNA: TGCGCCAGCAGCGCCGACAGTCTTAACTATGGCTACACCTTC.

This clone was counted a few times. V usage is TRBV5-1 and J usage is TRBJ1-4, with 8 bases matching TRBD1. CDR3 size: 15 residues. CDR1 SGHRS and CDR2 YFSETQ come from the germline V gene. V gave up 4 bases and J gave up 8 bases; unmatched junction bases: 10. The CDR3 region has the DNA TGCGCCAGCAGCCAGGATGGACAGGGACGCGAAAAACTGTTTTTT. Its translation: CASSQDGQGREKLFF.

The rearrangement uses TRBV18 and TRBJ1-1; D is ambiguous. In germline, CDR1 is KGHSH, CDR2 LQKENI. V was pared by 4 bases and J by 1 base, with 7 bases between. The CDR3 spans 13 residues. In nucleotides, the CDR3 is TGTGCCAGCTCACTCTCACAGAACACTGAAGCTTTCTTT. Protein: CASSLSQNTEAFF.

The rearrangement links TRBV5-1 to TRBJ2-1; the D is unclear. The CDR3 has 14 residues. V lost 4 bases to trimming and J lost 0 bases, with 8 bases between them. Germline CDR1 SGHRS, CDR2 YFSETQ. Here the CDR3 DNA reads TGCGCCAGCAGCCCCGAGTCCTCCTACAATGAGCAGTTCTTC. It encodes CASSPESSYNEQFF. Full variable domain (rest looked up from reference TRBV5-1 and TRBJ2-1): KAGVTQTPRYLIKTRGQQVTLSCSPISGHRSVSWYQQTPGQGLQFLFEYFSETQRNKGNFPGRFSGRQFSNSRSEMNVSTLELGDSALYLCASSPESSYNEQFFGPGTRLTVL.

This clone was recorded a few times. V gene TRBV5-5 combines with J gene TRBJ2-4, with a possible D match to TRBD1 (6 bases). Between the trimmed V and J ends, which lost 0 bases and 3 bases, there was a span of 10 bases. Germline assignment: CDR1 SGHKS and CDR2 YYEKEE (reference sequence). The length of the CDR3 is 15 residues. The CDR3 nucleotides are TGTGCCAGCAGCTTGGACGGGGACAACAAAAACATTCAGTACTTC. This translates into CASSLDGDNKNIQYF.

This chain uses TRBV19 with TRBJ1-5, with 10 bases identical to TRBD1. There are 16 residues in the CDR3. Trimming cost V 5 bases and J 4 bases; bases outside gene matches: 8. Germline CDR1 is LNHDA and CDR2 is SQIVND (reference sequence). The chain's CDR3 is CASSRDRGEGNQPQHF. DNA of the CDR3: TGTGCCAGTAGTCGGGACAGGGGCGAGGGAAATCAGCCCCAGCATTTT.